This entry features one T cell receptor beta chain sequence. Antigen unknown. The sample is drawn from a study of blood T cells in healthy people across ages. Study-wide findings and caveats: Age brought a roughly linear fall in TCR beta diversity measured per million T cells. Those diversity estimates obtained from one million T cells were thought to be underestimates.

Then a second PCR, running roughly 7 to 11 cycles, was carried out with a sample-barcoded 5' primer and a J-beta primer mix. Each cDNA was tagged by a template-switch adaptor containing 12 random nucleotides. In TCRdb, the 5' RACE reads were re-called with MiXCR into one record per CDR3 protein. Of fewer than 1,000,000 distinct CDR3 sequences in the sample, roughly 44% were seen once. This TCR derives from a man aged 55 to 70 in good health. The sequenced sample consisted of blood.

The CDR3 coding sequence is TGTGCCTGGAGTGTAGGGCGGGGGCTCGATGAGCAGTTCTTC. Translating it yields CAWSVGRGLDEQFF. This chain uses TRBV30 with TRBJ2-1; a weak D match, TRBD2 (7 bases). The CDR3 length is 14 residues. Germline V gene lookup returns CDR1 GTSNPN and CDR2 SVGIG (reference sequence). The V end lost 0 bases, the J end lost 8 bases, and 14 bases lay between the germline ends.